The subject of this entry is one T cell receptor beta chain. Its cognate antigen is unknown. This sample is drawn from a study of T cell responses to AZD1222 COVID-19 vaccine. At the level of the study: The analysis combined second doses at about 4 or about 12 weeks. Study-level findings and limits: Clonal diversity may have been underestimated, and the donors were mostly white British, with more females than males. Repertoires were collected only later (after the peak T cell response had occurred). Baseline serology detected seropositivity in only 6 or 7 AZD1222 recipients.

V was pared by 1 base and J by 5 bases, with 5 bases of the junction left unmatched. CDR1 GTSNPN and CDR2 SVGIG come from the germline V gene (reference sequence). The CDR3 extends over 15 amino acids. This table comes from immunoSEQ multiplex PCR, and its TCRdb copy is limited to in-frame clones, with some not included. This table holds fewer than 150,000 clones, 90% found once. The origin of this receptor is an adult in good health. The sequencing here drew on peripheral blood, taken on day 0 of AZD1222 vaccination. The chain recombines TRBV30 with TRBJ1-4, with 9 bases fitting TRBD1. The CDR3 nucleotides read TGTGCCTGGAGTGCCAACAGGGGGCAAAATGAAAAACTGTTTTTT. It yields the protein CAWSANRGQNEKLFF.